The T cell receptor beta chain under discussion was sequenced for a study of response to subunit inactivated influenza vaccine. CDR3 length: 15 residues. Trimming at V came to 6 bases and at J to 1 base, leaving 8 bases not matched to a gene. A single record per CDR3 protein comes from TCRdb applying MiXCR to the RT-PCR reads. The data show about 650,000 distinct CDR3 sequences, around 15% seen once. The study, taken as a whole, reports: The authors put forward the suggestion that each seasonal influenza vaccination may bring in only a limited number of new T cells.

This clonotype was seen more than once but under ten times. Antigen unknown. The TCR originated in a man between 45 and 60 years old who received an inactivated influenza vaccine. The rearrangement links TRBV12-3 or TRBV12-4 to TRBJ1-1; 7 bases map to TRBD1. Sequenced material: PBMCs from blood, taken 14 to 15 days before vaccination. In DNA, the CDR3 is TGTGCCAGCAGCCCCGGGACAGTCAAGAACACTGAAGCTTTCTTT. This codes for CASSPGTVKNTEAFF.